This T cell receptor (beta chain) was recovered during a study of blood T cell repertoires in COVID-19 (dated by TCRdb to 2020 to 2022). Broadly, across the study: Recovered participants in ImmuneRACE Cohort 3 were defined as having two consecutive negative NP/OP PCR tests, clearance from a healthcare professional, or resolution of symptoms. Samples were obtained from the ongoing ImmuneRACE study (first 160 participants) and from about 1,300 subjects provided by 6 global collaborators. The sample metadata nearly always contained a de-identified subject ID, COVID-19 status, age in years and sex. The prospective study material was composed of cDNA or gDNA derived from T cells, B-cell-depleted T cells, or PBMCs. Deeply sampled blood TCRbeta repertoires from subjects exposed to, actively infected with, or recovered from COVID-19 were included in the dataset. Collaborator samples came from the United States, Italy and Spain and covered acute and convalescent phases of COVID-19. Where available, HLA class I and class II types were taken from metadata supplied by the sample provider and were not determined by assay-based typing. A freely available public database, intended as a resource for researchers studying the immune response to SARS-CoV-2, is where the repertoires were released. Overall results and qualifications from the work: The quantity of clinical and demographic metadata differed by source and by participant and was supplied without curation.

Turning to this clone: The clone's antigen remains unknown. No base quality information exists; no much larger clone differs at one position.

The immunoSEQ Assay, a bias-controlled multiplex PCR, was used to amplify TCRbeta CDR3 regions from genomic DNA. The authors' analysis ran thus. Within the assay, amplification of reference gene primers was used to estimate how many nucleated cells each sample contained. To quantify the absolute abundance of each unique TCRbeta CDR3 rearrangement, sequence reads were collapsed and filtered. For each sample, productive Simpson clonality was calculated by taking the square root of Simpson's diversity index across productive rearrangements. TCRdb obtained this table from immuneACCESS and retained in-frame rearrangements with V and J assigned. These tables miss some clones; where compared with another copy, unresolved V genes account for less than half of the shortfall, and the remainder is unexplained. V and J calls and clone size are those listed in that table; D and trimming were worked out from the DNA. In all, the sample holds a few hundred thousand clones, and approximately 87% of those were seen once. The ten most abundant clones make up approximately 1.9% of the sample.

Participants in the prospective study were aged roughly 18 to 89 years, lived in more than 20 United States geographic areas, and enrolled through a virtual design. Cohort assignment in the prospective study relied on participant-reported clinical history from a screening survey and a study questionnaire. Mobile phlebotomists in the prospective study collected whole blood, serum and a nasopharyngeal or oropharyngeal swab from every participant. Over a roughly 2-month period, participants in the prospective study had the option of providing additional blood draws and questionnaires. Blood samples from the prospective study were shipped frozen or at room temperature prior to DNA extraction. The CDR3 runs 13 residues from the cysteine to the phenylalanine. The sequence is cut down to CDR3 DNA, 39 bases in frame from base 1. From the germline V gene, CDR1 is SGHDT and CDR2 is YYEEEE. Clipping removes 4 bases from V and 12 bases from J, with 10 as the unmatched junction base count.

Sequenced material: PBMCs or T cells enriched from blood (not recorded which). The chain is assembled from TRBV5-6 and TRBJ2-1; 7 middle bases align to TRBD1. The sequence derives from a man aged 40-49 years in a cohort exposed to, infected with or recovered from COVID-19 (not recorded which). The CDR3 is CASSVSGTALQFF. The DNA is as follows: TGTGCCAGCAGCGTCTCCGGGACAGCGTTGCAGTTCTTC.